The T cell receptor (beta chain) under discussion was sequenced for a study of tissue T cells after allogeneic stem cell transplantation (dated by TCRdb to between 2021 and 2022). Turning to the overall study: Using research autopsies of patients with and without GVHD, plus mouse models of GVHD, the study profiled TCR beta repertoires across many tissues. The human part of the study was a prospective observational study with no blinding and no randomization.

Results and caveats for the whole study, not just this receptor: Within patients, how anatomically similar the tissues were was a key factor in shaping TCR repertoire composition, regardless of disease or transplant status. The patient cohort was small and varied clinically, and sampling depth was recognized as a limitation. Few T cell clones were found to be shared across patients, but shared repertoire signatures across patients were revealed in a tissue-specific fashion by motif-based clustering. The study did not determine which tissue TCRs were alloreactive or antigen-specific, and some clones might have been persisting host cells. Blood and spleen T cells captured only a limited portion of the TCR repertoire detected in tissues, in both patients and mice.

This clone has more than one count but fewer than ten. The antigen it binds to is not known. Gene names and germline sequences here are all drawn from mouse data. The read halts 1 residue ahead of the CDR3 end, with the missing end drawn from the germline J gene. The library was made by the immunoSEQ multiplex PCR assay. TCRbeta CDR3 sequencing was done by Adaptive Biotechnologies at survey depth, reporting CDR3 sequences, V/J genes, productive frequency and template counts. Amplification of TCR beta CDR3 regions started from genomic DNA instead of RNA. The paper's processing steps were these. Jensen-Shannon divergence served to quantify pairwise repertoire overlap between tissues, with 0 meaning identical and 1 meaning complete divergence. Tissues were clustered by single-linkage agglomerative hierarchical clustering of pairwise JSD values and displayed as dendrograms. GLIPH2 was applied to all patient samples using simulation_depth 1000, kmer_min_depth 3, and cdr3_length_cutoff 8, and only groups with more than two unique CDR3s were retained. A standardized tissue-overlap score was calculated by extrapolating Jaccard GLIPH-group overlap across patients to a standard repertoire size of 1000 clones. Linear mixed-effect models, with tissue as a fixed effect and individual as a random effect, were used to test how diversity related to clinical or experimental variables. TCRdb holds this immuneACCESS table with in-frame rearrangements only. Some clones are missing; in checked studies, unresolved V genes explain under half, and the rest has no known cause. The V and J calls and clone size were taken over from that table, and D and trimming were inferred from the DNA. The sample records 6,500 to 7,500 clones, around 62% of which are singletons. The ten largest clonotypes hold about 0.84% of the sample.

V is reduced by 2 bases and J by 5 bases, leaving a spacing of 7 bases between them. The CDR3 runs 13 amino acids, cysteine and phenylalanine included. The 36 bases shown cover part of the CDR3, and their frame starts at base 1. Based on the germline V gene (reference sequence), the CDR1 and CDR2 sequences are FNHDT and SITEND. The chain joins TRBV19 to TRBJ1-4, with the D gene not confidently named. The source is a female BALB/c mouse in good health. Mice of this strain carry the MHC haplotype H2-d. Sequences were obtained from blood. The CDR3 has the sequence CASSIIGNERLFF. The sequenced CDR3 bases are TGTGCCAGCAGTATCATTGGAAACGAAAGATTATTT.